This entry is about one T cell receptor (beta chain). The antigen remains unidentified. This record comes from a study of T cells in localized non-small cell lung cancer. The data were produced by immunoSEQ multiplex PCR, yet TCRdb's version contains in-frame clones alone and is incomplete. The table includes 75,000 to 95,000 clones, 60% to 85% detected once. From germline, CDR1 is MNHNS and CDR2 SASEGT. Trimming cost V 0 bases and J 10 bases, with 13 bases left between them. The CDR3 consists of 14 residues. General study results and limits: Appearing in adjacent lung were a median around 60 of the top 100 tumor clones. Tumor showed lower T cell clonality than uninvolved adjacent lung, where it was highest.

The sample here was PBMCs, taken before any cancer treatment. The receptor's source is a man aged 40 to 69 with stage II squamous cell lung carcinoma. The chain joins TRBV6-1 to TRBJ2-1, with no clear D. CDR3 nucleotides: TGTGCCAGCAGTGAAGCTGGGCACATCGGGGAGCAGTTCTTC. Protein sequence: CASSEAGHIGEQFF.